Listed below are T cell receptor beta chains from one sample, sequenced in a study of early T cells in non-severe SARS-CoV-2 infection. TCRdb redid the calling of the 5' RACE reads with MiXCR, one entry per CDR3 protein. The data show more than 85,000 distinct CDR3 sequences, with roughly 12% seen just once and 3.8% held by the top ten. Sequenced material: whole blood, taken at baseline. These TCRs come from an adult who was a healthcare worker with PCR-confirmed SARS-CoV-2 infection or an uninfected control (not recorded which). Each CDR3 is given with its conserved first and last residue. The D gene is left open where the match is weak. Some rows have no size entry. The others give once, few or many, or a class for an expanded clone.

cdr3_nt	cdr3_aa	j_call	v_call	d_call	clone_size
TGTGCCAGCAGTTTAGCAGGGGCTCACTATGGCTACACCTTC	CASSLAGAHYGYTF	TRBJ1-2	TRBV12-3/TRBV12-4	.	.
TGTGCCAGCTCACACCAGCCGAACACTGAAGCTTTCTTT	CASSHQPNTEAFF	TRBJ1-1	TRBV18	.	many
TGTGCCGGCAGTTACCGACTAGCGGGGGTGAAAGATACGCAGTATTTT	CAGSYRLAGVKDTQYF	TRBJ2-3	TRBV6-5	TRBD2	.
TGTGCCACCTCCAGAAGAAACACTGAAGCTTTCTTT	CATSRRNTEAFF	TRBJ1-1	TRBV19	.	many
TGCAGTGCTAGAGGACTAGCGGGGAACAATGAGCAGTTCTTC	CSARGLAGNNEQFF	TRBJ2-1	TRBV20-1	TRBD2	many
TGTGCCAGCAGCCAAGTTCGACAGGGGTCGGGCGAGCAGTACTTC	CASSQVRQGSGEQYF	TRBJ2-7	TRBV3-1	TRBD1	few
TGTGCCAGCAGTTTAACAGCGCGAGCCTACGAGCAGTACTTC	CASSLTARAYEQYF	TRBJ2-7	TRBV28	.	many
TGTGCCAGCAGCTTAGAAGGCAGGGCCACTGAAGCTTTCTTT	CASSLEGRATEAFF	TRBJ1-1	TRBV7-6	.	.
TGTGCCAGCAGTTACTCCCGGACACCGAACACTGAAGCTTTCTTT	CASSYSRTPNTEAFF	TRBJ1-1	TRBV6-5	.	few
TGTGCCAGCAGTCCCCGTGGCCTGCCCAATGAAAAACTGTTTTTT	CASSPRGLPNEKLFF	TRBJ1-4	TRBV28	.	.
TGTGCCAGCAGAAGGCGACAGGGAAACACCGGGGAGCTGTTTTTT	CASRRRQGNTGELFF	TRBJ2-2	TRBV27	TRBD1	many
TGTGCCAGCAGCTTAGGCGGTCGAGGGTTCTACGAGCAGTACTTC	CASSLGGRGFYEQYF	TRBJ2-7	TRBV7-9	.	.
TGTGCCAGCTCATCGGGATTAAAAGAGACCCAGTACTTC	CASSSGLKETQYF	TRBJ2-5	TRBV18	.	few
TGTGCCAGCAGCTTCTGGGCCGGGACAGAGAATAATTCACCCCTCCACTTT	CASSFWAGTENNSPLHF	TRBJ1-6	TRBV7-2	TRBD1	few
TGTGCCAGCAGTGCCCGGGGGGGTCGAGAGACCCAGTACTTC	CASSARGGRETQYF	TRBJ2-5	TRBV2	TRBD2	.
TGTGCCAGCAGCTTGATCACAGGGGGGTATAATTCACCCCTCCACTTT	CASSLITGGYNSPLHF	TRBJ1-6	TRBV5-6	TRBD1	.
TGTGCCAGCAGCTTAGGAGAACAGGAATTGCGCGGCTACACCTTC	CASSLGEQELRGYTF	TRBJ1-2	TRBV7-9	.	.
TGTGCCAGCAGCCCTTACCCCAGGGGGAACTATGGCTACACCTTC	CASSPYPRGNYGYTF	TRBJ1-2	TRBV3-1	TRBD1	.
TGTGCCAGCTCCGCGGGATTAGGGGAGCAGTTCTTC	CASSAGLGEQFF	TRBJ2-1	TRBV7-9	.	.
TGTGCCAGCAGCGCAACAGGGGGCCCTAATTCACCCCTCCACTTT	CASSATGGPNSPLHF	TRBJ1-6	TRBV6-5	TRBD1	few
TGTGCCAGCAGTGATACTGGCGGGAGGGCCGGGGAGCTGTTTTTT	CASSDTGGRAGELFF	TRBJ2-2	TRBV25-1	TRBD2	few
TGTGCCAGCAGTGCCCGGAGGGCGGTAGAGACCCAGTACTTC	CASSARRAVETQYF	TRBJ2-5	TRBV6-2/TRBV6-3	.	few
TGTGCCAGCAGCCAAGGGGTAGGCTCACCCCTCCACTTT	CASSQGVGSPLHF	TRBJ1-6	TRBV3-1	.	many
TGTGCCAGCAGTCCCCAGGGGGGCCGTACTGAAGCTTTCTTT	CASSPQGGRTEAFF	TRBJ1-1	TRBV6-5	TRBD1	.
TGCAGCGTTGTTTCGGCTTTGACCCGCACAGATACGCAGTATTTT	CSVVSALTRTDTQYF	TRBJ2-3	TRBV29-1	.	many